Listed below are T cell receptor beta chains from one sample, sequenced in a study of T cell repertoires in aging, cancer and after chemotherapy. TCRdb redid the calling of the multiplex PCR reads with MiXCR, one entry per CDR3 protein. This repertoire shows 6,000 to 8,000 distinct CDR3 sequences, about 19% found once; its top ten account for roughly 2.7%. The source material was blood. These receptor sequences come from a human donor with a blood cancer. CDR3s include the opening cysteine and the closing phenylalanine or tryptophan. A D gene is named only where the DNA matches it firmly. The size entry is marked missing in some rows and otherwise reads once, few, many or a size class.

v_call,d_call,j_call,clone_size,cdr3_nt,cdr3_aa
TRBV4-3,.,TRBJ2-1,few,TGCGCCAGCAGCCAGAGTAGCGAGGGGGCCTACAATGAGCAGTTCTTC,CASSQSSEGAYNEQFF
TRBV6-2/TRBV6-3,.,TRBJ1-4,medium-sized,TGTGCCAGCCCCCGTCGGGCTAATGAAAAACTGTTTTTT,CASPRRANEKLFF
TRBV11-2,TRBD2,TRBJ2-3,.,TGTGCCAGCAGCTTAGGTGCGCGGGGGTCAGATACGCAGTATTTT,CASSLGARGSDTQYF
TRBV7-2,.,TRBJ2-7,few,TGTGCCAGCAGCATCCCCCGAGGGGGTACGCCTTACGAGCAGTACTTC,CASSIPRGGTPYEQYF
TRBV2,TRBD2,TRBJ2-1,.,TGTGCCAGAGGACTAGCGGGAGTCCCTACCAATGAGCAGTTCTTC,CARGLAGVPTNEQFF
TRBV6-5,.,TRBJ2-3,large,TGTGCCAGCAGTCCGACAGACACAGATACGCAGTATTTT,CASSPTDTDTQYF
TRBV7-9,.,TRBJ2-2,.,TGTGCCAGCAGTGAAATAACCGGGGAGCTGTTTTTT,CASSEITGELFF
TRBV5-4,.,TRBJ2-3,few,TGTGCCAGCACCCCGGGGGGCGGCGGGACAATAAATACGCAGTATTTT,CASTPGGGGTINTQYF
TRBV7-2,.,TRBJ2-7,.,TGTGCCAGCAGCTTAGCGCTAGACCCCTACGAGCAGTACTTC,CASSLALDPYEQYF
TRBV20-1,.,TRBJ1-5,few,TGCAGTGCTAGAGATAGGGACGGAAAGCAGCCCCAGCATTTT,CSARDRDGKQPQHF
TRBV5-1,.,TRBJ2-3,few,TGCGCCAGCAGCCAATGGACAGTAACAGATACGCAGTATTTT,CASSQWTVTDTQYF
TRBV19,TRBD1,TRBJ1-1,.,TGTGCCAGTAGAGACAGGGGGATGAGCACTGAAGCTTTCTTT,CASRDRGMSTEAFF
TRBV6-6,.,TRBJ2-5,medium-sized,TGTGCCAGCAGTCCACAAAACCAAGAGACCCAGTACTTC,CASSPQNQETQYF
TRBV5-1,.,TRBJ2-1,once,TGCGCCAGCAGCTCGTTTAAGGGTGGGTACAATGAGCAGTTCTTC,CASSSFKGGYNEQFF
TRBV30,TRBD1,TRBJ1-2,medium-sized,TGTGCCTGGAGATCGGGGACAGGGGGTGGCTACACCTTC,CAWRSGTGGGYTF
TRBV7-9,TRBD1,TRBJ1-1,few,TGTGCCAGCAGCTACAGGGGACCCATGAACACTGAAGCTTTCTTT,CASSYRGPMNTEAFF
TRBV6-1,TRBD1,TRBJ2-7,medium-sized,TGTGCCAGCAGTGAAGGATCTCTTCTCCGGGACAGCTCCTACGAGCAGTACTTC,CASSEGSLLRDSSYEQYF
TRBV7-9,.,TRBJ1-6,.,TGTGCCATCCTAATGGACTTAAATTTACCCCTCCACTTT,CAILMDLNLPLHF
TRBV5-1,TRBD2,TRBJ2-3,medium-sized,TGCGCCAGCAAAACTAGCGGGGGGGCCACAGATACGCAGTATTTT,CASKTSGGATDTQYF
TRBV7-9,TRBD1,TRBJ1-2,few,TGTGCCAGCAGCTTAGGGCCAGGGGGCTATGGCTACACCTTC,CASSLGPGGYGYTF